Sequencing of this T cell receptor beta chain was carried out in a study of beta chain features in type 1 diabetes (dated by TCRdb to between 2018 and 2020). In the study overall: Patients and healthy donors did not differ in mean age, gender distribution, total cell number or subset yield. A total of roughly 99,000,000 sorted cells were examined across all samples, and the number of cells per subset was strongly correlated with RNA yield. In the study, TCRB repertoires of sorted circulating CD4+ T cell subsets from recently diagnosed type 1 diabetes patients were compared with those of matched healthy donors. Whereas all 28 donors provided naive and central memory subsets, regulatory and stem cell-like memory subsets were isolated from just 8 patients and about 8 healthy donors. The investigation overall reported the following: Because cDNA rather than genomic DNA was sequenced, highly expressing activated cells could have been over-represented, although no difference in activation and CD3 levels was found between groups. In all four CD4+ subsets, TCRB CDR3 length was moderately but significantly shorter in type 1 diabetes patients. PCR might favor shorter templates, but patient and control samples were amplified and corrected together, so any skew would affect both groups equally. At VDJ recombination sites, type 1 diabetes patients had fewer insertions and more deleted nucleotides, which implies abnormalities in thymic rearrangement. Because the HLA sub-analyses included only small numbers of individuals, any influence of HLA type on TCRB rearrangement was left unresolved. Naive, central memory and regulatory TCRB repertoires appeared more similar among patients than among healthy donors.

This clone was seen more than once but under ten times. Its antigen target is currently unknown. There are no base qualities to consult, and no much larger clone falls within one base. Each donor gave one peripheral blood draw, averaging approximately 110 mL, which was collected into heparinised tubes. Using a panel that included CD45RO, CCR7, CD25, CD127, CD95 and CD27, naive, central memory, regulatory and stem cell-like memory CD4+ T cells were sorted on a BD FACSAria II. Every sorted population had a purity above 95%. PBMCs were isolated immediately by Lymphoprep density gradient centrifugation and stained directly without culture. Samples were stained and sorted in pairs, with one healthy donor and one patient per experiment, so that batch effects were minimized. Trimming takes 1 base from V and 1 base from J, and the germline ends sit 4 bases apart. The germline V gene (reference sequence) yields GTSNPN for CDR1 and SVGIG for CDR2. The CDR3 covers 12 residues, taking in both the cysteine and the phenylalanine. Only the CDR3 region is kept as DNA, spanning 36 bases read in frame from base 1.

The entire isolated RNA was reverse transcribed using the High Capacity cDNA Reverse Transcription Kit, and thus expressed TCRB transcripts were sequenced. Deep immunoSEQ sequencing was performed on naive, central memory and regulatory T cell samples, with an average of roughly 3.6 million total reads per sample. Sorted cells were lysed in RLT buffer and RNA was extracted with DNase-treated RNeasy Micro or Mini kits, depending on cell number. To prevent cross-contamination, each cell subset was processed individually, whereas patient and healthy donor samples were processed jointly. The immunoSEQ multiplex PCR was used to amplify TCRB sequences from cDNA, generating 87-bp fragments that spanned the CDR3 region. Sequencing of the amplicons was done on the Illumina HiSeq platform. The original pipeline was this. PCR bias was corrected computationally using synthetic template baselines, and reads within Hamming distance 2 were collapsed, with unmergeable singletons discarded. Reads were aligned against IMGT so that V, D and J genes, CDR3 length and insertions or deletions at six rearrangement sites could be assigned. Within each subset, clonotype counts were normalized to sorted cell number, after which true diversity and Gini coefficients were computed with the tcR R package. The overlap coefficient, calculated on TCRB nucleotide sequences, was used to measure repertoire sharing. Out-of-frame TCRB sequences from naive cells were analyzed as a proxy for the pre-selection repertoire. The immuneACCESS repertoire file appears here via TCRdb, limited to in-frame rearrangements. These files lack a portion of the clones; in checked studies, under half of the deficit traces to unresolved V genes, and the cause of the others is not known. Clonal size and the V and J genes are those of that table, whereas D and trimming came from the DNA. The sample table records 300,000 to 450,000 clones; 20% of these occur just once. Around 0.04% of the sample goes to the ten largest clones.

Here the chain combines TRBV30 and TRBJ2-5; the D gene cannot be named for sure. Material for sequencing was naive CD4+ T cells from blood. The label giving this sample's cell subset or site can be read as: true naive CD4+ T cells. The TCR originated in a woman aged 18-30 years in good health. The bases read TGTGCCTGGAGTGGCGTCCAAGAGACCCAGTACTTC. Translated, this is CAWSGVQETQYF.